A single sample gave rise to the 7 T cell receptor beta chains below, sequenced in a study of T cell repertoires in cytomegalovirus infection. These TCRs are of unknown antigen specificity. TCRdb used MiXCR to reprocess the reads, holding one entry per CDR3 protein. The table lists approximately 110,000 distinct CDR3 sequences, about 40% of them singletons. The sample here was CD8+ T cells from cultured PBMCs, taken from culture after CMV antigen stimulation. The receptors shown here come from a human donor in good health (CMV status not recorded). Some clones in this sample may be carry-over from other donors' samples.

This clonotype occurred many times. CDR3 DNA: TGTGCCATCTCAGACAGAATGATCTACGAGCAGTACTTC. Translation gives CAISDRMIYEQYF. The J gene is TRBJ2-7, the V gene TRBV10-3; tentatively, D is TRBD1 (5 bases). The CDR3 contains 13 residues. V was pared by 8 bases and J by 3 bases, with 14 bases between. The germline CDR1 and CDR2 sequences are ENHRY and SYGVKD.

This clonotype was seen at least ten times. This chain links TRBV7-2 with TRBJ2-7, with D possibly matching TRBD1 (6 bases). The length of the CDR3 is 13 residues. V was clipped by 6 bases and J by 6 bases, with 15 bases between them. Germline-derived CDR1 and CDR2 are SGHTA and FQGNSA. This CDR3 is CASREAGESEQYF. Written as DNA, the CDR3 is TGTGCCAGCAGGGAAGCAGGGGAGTCCGAGCAGTACTTC. The full variable domain, in which reference TRBV7-2 and TRBJ2-7 provide the parts outside the CDR3, is GAGVSQSPSNKVTEKGKDVELRCDPISGHTALYWYRQSLGQGLEFLIYFQGNSAPDKSGLPSDRFSAERTGGSVSTLTIQRTQQEDSAVYLCASREAGESEQYFGPGTRLTVT.

This clonotype turned up a few times. The CDR3 loop is CASSLQGSEQYF. CDR3 sequence (DNA): TGTGCCAGCAGCTTACAGGGGAGCGAGCAGTACTTC. The rearrangement joins TRBV7-9 to TRBJ2-7; tentatively, D is TRBD1 (6 bases). CDR1 and CDR2 (germline): SEHNR, FQNEAQ (reference sequence). This CDR3 has 12 amino acids. The V and J ends lost 2 bases and 6 bases respectively, with 8 bases between them.

V usage is TRBV27 and J usage is TRBJ2-5, with D possibly being TRBD1 or TRBD2 (6 bases each). This CDR3 contains 15 residues. V was cut by 3 bases and J by 1 base, with 12 bases left in between. Germline V gene sequence: CDR1 MNHEY, CDR2 SMNVEV (reference sequence). The CDR3 region is CASSLTGGSQETQYF. The CDR3, as DNA: TGTGCCAGCAGTTTGACAGGAGGGAGCCAAGAGACCCAGTACTTC.

The J gene is TRBJ2-7, the V gene TRBV7-6, with D tentatively TRBD1 or TRBD2 (6 bases each). The CDR3 length is 15 residues. Trimming left V 0 bases short and J 3 bases short, with 12 bases between. Germline assignment: CDR1 SGHVS and CDR2 FNYEAQ. CDR3 sequence (DNA): TGTGCCAGCAGCTTAGCGCTAGGGGGAGGCTACGAGCAGTACTTC. Its protein is CASSLALGGGYEQYF.

This clonotype was counted a few times. The chain combines TRBV6-5 with TRBJ2-5; perhaps TRBD2 as D (7 bases). The V gene's germline CDR1 is MNHEY and CDR2 SVGAGI. CDR3 size: 16 residues. Trimming stripped 1 base from V and 3 bases from J, with 15 bases between. The CDR3 region is CASSYWAGATKETQYF. CDR3 coding DNA: TGTGCCAGCAGTTACTGGGCGGGGGCAACTAAAGAGACCCAGTACTTC.

This clonotype was recorded a few times. The V call is TRBV7-9, the J call TRBJ2-6, with no clear D. The CDR3 spans 15 residues. Trimming took 4 bases from V and 0 from J, leaving 7 bases between them. Germline V lookup: CDR1 SEHNR, CDR2 FQNEAQ (reference sequence). CDR3 DNA: TGTGCCAGCAGCTCCGAGGCCTCTGGGGCCAACGTCCTGACTTTC. Protein: CASSSEASGANVLTF.